This T cell receptor beta chain was documented in a study of blood T cell repertoires in COVID-19. Overall study: COVID-19 samples collected from the United States, Italy and Spain covered acute and convalescent phases. In each case, the material was cDNA or gDNA derived from T cells, B-cell-depleted T cells, or PBMCs.

Under the authors' procedure: Estimation of nucleated cell counts relied on the amplification of reference gene primers. TCRdb's table, derived via immunoSEQ multiplex PCR, lists solely in-frame clones and lacks some. V, J and clone size reflect that table, while D and trimming were determined from the DNA. In the table there are around 120,000 clones, 80% to 90% of which are singletons. CDR3 length: 13 residues. Germline V gene lookup returns CDR1 DFQATT and CDR2 SNEGSKA (reference sequence). Trimming removed 5 bases at V and 3 bases at J, with 11 bases between. This chain joins TRBV20-1 and TRBJ1-5, with D possibly being TRBD1 (6 bases). The origin of this receptor is a woman aged 70-85 years with acute or convalescent COVID-19. The sequencing input was peripheral blood. The DNA for the CDR3 is TGCAGTGCTGGTGGACAGTACAATCAGCCCCAGCATTTT. It encodes CSAGGQYNQPQHF.